These 9 T cell receptor beta chains were all obtained from the same sample, sequenced in a study of response to subunit inactivated influenza vaccine. TCRdb re-called the RT-PCR reads with MiXCR, one entry per CDR3 protein. Of about 240,000 distinct CDR3 sequences in the sample, about 12% are singletons; the top ten hold 7.8%. This sample comprised non-naive T cells sorted from PBMCs, obtained about 14 days before vaccination. The receptors here all came from a man in his fifties or sixties who received an inactivated influenza vaccine.

This clonotype was counted only a few times. The chain has TRBV7-2 and TRBJ2-1; the D gene is possibly TRBD2 (6 bases). Germline assignment: CDR1 SGHTA and CDR2 FQGNSA. This CDR3 contains 13 residues. V shed 4 bases and J shed 9 bases, with 13 bases lying between them. CDR3 coding DNA: TGTGCCAGCAGCTCGGCTCTAGCGAGTGAGCAGTTCTTC. Translating it yields CASSSALASEQFF.

This clonotype was detected ten times or more. The chain is built from TRBV24-1 and TRBJ2-1; 9 bases match TRBD1. Germline CDR1 KGHDR, CDR2 SFDVKD. Trimming at V came to 6 bases and at J to 9 bases, leaving 11 bases not matched to a gene. This CDR3 has 15 amino acids. DNA of the CDR3: TGTGCCACCAGTAACCCGGGACAGGGAATGGCTGAGCAGTTCTTC. It codes for CATSNPGQGMAEQFF.

The chain combines TRBV7-8 with TRBJ1-1, with D possibly being TRBD1 (6 bases). Germline CDR1 reads SGHVS; CDR2 reads FQNEAQ. This CDR3 region has 17 residues. V was pared by 2 bases and J by 0 bases, with 16 bases between. The CDR3 protein is CASSLYRGGLLNTEAFF. As DNA, the CDR3 is TGTGCCAGCAGCTTATATCGGGGGGGGCTGTTGAACACTGAAGCTTTCTTT.

This clonotype showed up just a few times. V gene TRBV4-2 combines with J gene TRBJ2-3; 13 nucleotides match TRBD2. The CDR3 is 17 residues long. Trimming at V came to 3 bases and at J to 4 bases, leaving 7 bases not matched to a gene. The V gene's germline CDR1 is LGHNA and CDR2 YNFKEQ. The DNA for the CDR3 is TGTGCCAGCAGCCAGATGACTAGCGGGGGGTTATCAGATACGCAGTATTTT. This codes for CASSQMTSGGLSDTQYF.

The chain carries TRBV6-4 and TRBJ2-5; 9 bases line up with TRBD1. The V gene end was trimmed by 10 bases and the J gene end by 0 bases; junction bases not matched to a gene: 6. CDR1 and CDR2 (germline): MRHNA, SNTAGT. This CDR3 comprises 14 residues. CDR3 sequence: CATPDRGDQETQYF. The CDR3 coding sequence is TGTGCCACCCCGGACAGGGGAGACCAAGAGACCCAGTACTTC.

This clonotype was seen a handful of times. This chain connects TRBV10-3 to TRBJ1-2; D is possibly TRBD1 (5 bases). The germline CDR1 and CDR2 sequences are ENHRY and SYGVKD. This CDR3 is built from 15 residues. V lost 2 bases, J lost 3 bases, and 13 bases lay in between. For the CDR3, the DNA is TGTGCCATCAGTGAGCCCCACCGGGGCGACTATGGCTACACCTTC. It codes for CAISEPHRGDYGYTF.

V gene TRBV18 combines with J gene TRBJ2-7; 11 bases map to TRBD2. Germline V lookup: CDR1 KGHSH, CDR2 LQKENI. This CDR3 has 18 residues. V shed 6 bases and J 4 bases; nucleotides not matched to a gene: 17. CDR3 nucleotides: TGTGCCAGCTCCCCGGGTTCTAGCGGGGGGCCCCGTGCATACGAGCAGTACTTC. Its protein product is CASSPGSSGGPRAYEQYF. Supplemented by reference TRBV18 and TRBJ2-7, the full variable domain reads NAGVMQNPRHLVRRRGQEARLRCSPMKGHSHVYWYRQLPEEGLKFMVYLQKENIIDESGMPKERFSAEFPKEGPSILRIQQVVRGDSAAYFCASSPGSSGGPRAYEQYFGPGTRLTVT.

Only a few counts were recorded for this clonotype. The genes are TRBV11-3 and TRBJ2-1; 7 positions match TRBD2. The CDR3 runs to 13 residues. Germline assignment: CDR1 SGHNT and CDR2 YENEEA. V lost 5 bases, J lost 7 bases, and 5 bases stayed unmatched. CDR3 bases: TGTGCCAGCAGCCCTCGACTAGCAAATGAGCAGTTCTTC. Translated: CASSPRLANEQFF.

Many counts were recorded for this clonotype. The chain joins TRBV28 to TRBJ2-2; 7 nucleotides line up with TRBD2. The CDR3 contains 16 residues. Germline V gene sequence: CDR1 MDHEN, CDR2 SYDVKM. V was pared by 1 base and J by 3 bases, with 5 bases of the junction left unmatched. This CDR3 is CASSLFGGSDTGELFF. The CDR3 DNA sequence: TGTGCCAGCAGTTTATTTGGCGGGAGTGACACCGGGGAGCTGTTTTTT.